One and the same sample provided the 23 T cell receptor beta chains below, sequenced in a study of blood T cell repertoires in COVID-19 (dated by TCRdb to about 2020). Library method: the immunoSEQ multiplex PCR assay. Not all clones reach the TCRdb copy of this immuneACCESS table, which keeps in-frame sequences only. Checked studies attribute under half of the gap to unresolved V genes and leave the rest unexplained. This sample is represented by around 78,000 clones; around 84% of them were singletons. The ten top clones hold about a tenth of the sample. Source material: peripheral blood. These receptor sequences come from an older man with active or convalescent COVID-19.

The rearrangement links TRBV24-1 to TRBJ1-2; D is ambiguous. V was cut by 0 bases and J by 6 bases, with 7 bases left in between. CDR1 is KGHDR and CDR2 is SFDVKD in the germline V gene. The CDR3 runs to 13 residues. The DNA of the CDR3 is TGTGCCACCAGTGATTTGACAGAGAATGGCTACACCTTC. Amino acids: CATSDLTENGYTF.

This clone came up once. The rearrangement uses TRBV7-4 and TRBJ2-3; weak D call: TRBD1 (5 bases). V was pared by 5 bases and J by 0 bases, with 21 bases between. The CDR3 is 18 amino acids. Germline lookup yields CDR1 SGHVT and CDR2 SQSDAQ. Here the CDR3 reads CASSPERDRPVSTDTQYF. In DNA form, the CDR3 reads TGTGCCAGCAGCCCCGAGCGAGACAGACCAGTTAGCACAGATACGCAGTATTTT.

The chain has TRBV9 and TRBJ1-2, with 10 bases fitting TRBD1. Germline V gives CDR1 SGDLS, CDR2 YYNGEE. The CDR3 contains 16 residues. V dropped 4 bases and J dropped 4; count of bases not matched to a gene: 10. CDR3: CASSPETGGFSYGYTF. CDR3 nucleotide sequence: TGTGCCAGCAGCCCGGAGACAGGGGGCTTTAGCTATGGCTACACCTTC. Supplemented by reference TRBV9 and TRBJ1-2, the full variable domain reads DSGVTQTPKHLITATGQRVTLRCSPRSGDLSVYWYQQSLDQGLQFLIQYYNGEERAKGNILERFSAQQFPDLHSELNLSSLELGDSALYFCASSPETGGFSYGYTFGSGTRLTVV.

V is TRBV11-3 and J is TRBJ2-7; D is unclear. Trimming removed 1 base from V and 1 base from J, with 5 bases in between. Germline V gene lookup returns CDR1 SGHNT and CDR2 YENEEA. The CDR3 has 13 amino acids. In nucleotides, the CDR3 is TGTGCCAGCAGCTTAGGAACATCCTACGAGCAGTACTTC. As protein: CASSLGTSYEQYF.

This chain joins TRBV7-9 and TRBJ2-6, with 8 bases identical to TRBD1. Germline V lookup: CDR1 SEHNR, CDR2 FQNEAQ (reference sequence). J was trimmed by 0 bases and V by 1 base; bases with no gene match: 5. The CDR3 loop spans 18 amino acids. The CDR3 spells CASSLGGQVLSGANVLTF. The CDR3 region has the DNA TGTGCCAGCAGCTTAGGGGGACAGGTCCTCTCTGGGGCCAACGTCCTGACTTTC.

J is TRBJ1-1 and V is TRBV18; D is possibly TRBD1 (5 bases). Germline-derived CDR1 and CDR2 are KGHSH and LQKENI. Trimming removed 5 bases at V and 0 bases at J, with 13 bases between. CDR3 length: 15 residues. DNA for the CDR3: TGTGCCAGCTCATCAGCAGGGTCCATGAACACTGAAGCTTTCTTT. Amino acids: CASSSAGSMNTEAFF.

This clone appeared a single time. The chain combines TRBV7-2 with TRBJ1-3; no definite D call. With 2 bases removed from V and 0 bases from J, the gap between germline ends came to 14 bases. This CDR3 comprises 17 residues. CDR1 SGHTA and CDR2 FQGNSA come from the germline V gene. CDR3 DNA sequence: TGTGCCAGCAGCTTAAGAGAAACCATGTTCTCTGGAAACACCATATATTTT. Translating it yields CASSLRETMFSGNTIYF. Variable domain in full (rest from reference TRBV7-2 and TRBJ1-3): GAGVSQSPSNKVTEKGKDVELRCDPISGHTALYWYRQSLGQGLEFLIYFQGNSAPDKSGLPSDRFSAERTGGSVSTLTIQRTQQEDSAVYLCASSLRETMFSGNTIYFGEGSWLTVV.

The genes are TRBV18 and TRBJ1-1; D possibly corresponds to TRBD1 (6 bases). Trimming pared 5 bases from V and 6 bases from J, leaving 22 bases between. The CDR3 runs to 16 residues. Germline-derived CDR1 and CDR2 are KGHSH and LQKENI. CDR3 nucleotide sequence: TGTGCCAGCTCATCAAACAGGGTCCAAGGGTATCCTGAAGCTTTCTTT. This codes for CASSSNRVQGYPEAFF.

The chain couples TRBV10-3 to TRBJ1-5; TRBD1 is a possible D gene (5 bases). The CDR3 covers 14 residues. V was trimmed by 4 bases and J by 5 bases, leaving 12 bases between them. Looked up from germline, CDR1 is ENHRY and CDR2 is SYGVKD. The CDR3 sequence: CAISARVNDQPQHF. CDR3 sequence (DNA): TGTGCCATCAGTGCCAGGGTTAATGATCAGCCCCAGCATTTT.

The chain is built from TRBV6-5 and TRBJ1-5; 8 positions match TRBD1. With 4 bases clipped from V and 7 bases from J, the junction kept 9 bases outside the gene matches. The CDR3 consists of 15 residues. Germline lookup yields CDR1 MNHEY and CDR2 SVGAGI. For the CDR3, the DNA is TGTGCCAGCAGTTCCCAGGGGGCGCTAGCCCAGCCCCAGCATTTT. This codes for CASSSQGALAQPQHF.

The chain combines TRBV9 with TRBJ2-5; the D gene is possibly TRBD2 (6 bases). Germline CDR1 reads SGDLS; CDR2 reads YYNGEE. This CDR3 comprises 12 residues. Trimming shortened V by 4 bases and J by 7 bases, and 11 bases separated the two germline ends. The CDR3 sequence is CASSTDGGTQYF. The CDR3 DNA follows: TGTGCCAGCAGCACGGACGGGGGGACCCAGTACTTC.

The gene calls are TRBV6-5 and TRBJ1-2; D call uncertain. The germline V and J ends were trimmed by 2 bases and 4 bases, with 11 bases remaining between them. CDR1 and CDR2 from the germline V gene are MNHEY and SVGAGI. CDR3 length equals 14 residues. In DNA, the CDR3 is TGTGCCAGCAGTTACCCCGCACGCGGCTATGGCTACACCTTC. Translation gives CASSYPARGYGYTF.

This chain joins TRBV11-1 and TRBJ2-6; a possible D gene is TRBD1 (5 bases). The germline CDR1 and CDR2 sequences are SGHAT and FQDESV (reference sequence). This CDR3 spans 14 amino acids. V shed 1 base and J shed 9 bases, with 10 bases lying between them. CDR3 coding DNA: TGTGCCAGCAGCTTAGTAGGGGTCGACAACGTCCTGACTTTC. It translates to CASSLVGVDNVLTF.

This clone was observed a single time. The rearrangement links TRBV6-5 to TRBJ1-3, with 7 bases identical to TRBD1. With V trimmed by 6 bases and J by 4 bases, 9 bases remained unmatched. The CDR3 is made up of 15 amino acids. Per germline, CDR1 MNHEY and CDR2 SVGAGI. The DNA for the CDR3 is TGTGCCAGCAGAAGCACCGGGACAGCAGGAAACACCATATATTTT. Protein: CASRSTGTAGNTIYF.

V is TRBV19 and J is TRBJ2-7; TRBD2 aligns across 9 bases. This CDR3 has 17 residues. Germline V gene data show CDR1 as LNHDA and CDR2 as SQIVND (reference sequence). The trim removed 10 bases at V and 7 bases at J, leaving 23 bases unmatched. This chain's CDR3 is CATSRKGIAGDLVEQYF. Here the CDR3 DNA reads TGTGCCACCTCCCGGAAGGGGATAGCGGGAGATCTTGTGGAGCAGTACTTC.

The gene calls are TRBV7-6 and TRBJ2-7, with TRBD2 matching over 12 bases. Per the germline V gene, CDR1 is SGHVS and CDR2 is FNYEAQ. CDR3 size: 16 residues. V shed 5 bases and J 5 bases; nucleotides not matched to a gene: 10. CDR3 nucleotide sequence: TGTGCCAGCAGCCGACTAGCGGGAGCTTCTGTGCACGAGCAGTACTTC. Translating gives CASSRLAGASVHEQYF.

The chain combines TRBV18 with TRBJ2-7; TRBD2 is a possible D gene (5 bases). Looked up from germline, CDR1 is KGHSH and CDR2 is LQKENI. The CDR3 is made up of 15 amino acids. The germline V and J ends were trimmed by 2 bases and 0 bases, with 11 bases remaining between them. The CDR3 sequence: CASSPSTGTSYEQYF. CDR3 nucleotide sequence: TGTGCCAGCTCACCATCGACGGGAACCTCCTACGAGCAGTACTTC.

The V and J genes are TRBV11-2 and TRBJ2-1; a possible D gene is TRBD2 (6 bases). The CDR3 totals 15 residues. Germline V gene lookup returns CDR1 SGHAT and CDR2 FQNNGV. V was clipped by 2 bases and J by 5 bases, with 13 bases between them. Here the CDR3 DNA reads TGTGCCAGCAGCTTAAAGGCAGCGGGCCACAATGAGCAGTTCTTC. Its protein is CASSLKAAGHNEQFF. Combining the CDR3 with reference TRBV11-2 and TRBJ2-1 gives the whole variable domain EAGVAQSPRYKIIEKRQSVAFWCNPISGHATLYWYQQILGQGPKLLIQFQNNGVVDDSQLPKDRFSAERLKGVDSTLKIQPAKLEDSAVYLCASSLKAAGHNEQFFGPGTRLTVL.

This chain links TRBV5-1 with TRBJ2-2; 7 bases are shared with TRBD2. CDR3 size: 15 residues. Germline CDR1 reads SGHRS; CDR2 reads YFSETQ. Unmatched junction bases numbered 9, after V lost 4 bases and J lost 6 bases. As DNA, the CDR3 is TGCGCCAGCAGCGCCCTAGCGGCAAGCGCCGGGGAGCTGTTTTTT. Protein product: CASSALAASAGELFF.

This clone was observed a handful of times. The V call is TRBV3-1 (or the pseudogene TRBV3-2), the J call TRBJ2-2; tentative D call: TRBD2 (6 bases). Germline V gene data show CDR1 as LGHDT and CDR2 as YNNKEL (reference sequence). The length of the CDR3 is 16 residues. Trimming removed 3 bases at V and 5 bases at J, with 16 bases between. This chain's CDR3 is CASSQTLAWGTGELFF. As DNA, the CDR3 is TGTGCCAGCAGCCAGACCCTAGCGTGGGGTACCGGGGAGCTGTTTTTT.

V and J are TRBV3-1 (or the pseudogene TRBV3-2) and TRBJ2-7, with D possibly TRBD1 on 6 matching bases. This CDR3 comprises 13 residues. The V end was cut by 4 bases, the J end by 1 base, with 8 bases between. Germline-derived CDR1 and CDR2 are LGHDT and YNNKEL (reference sequence). CDR3 sequence reads: CASSRTDSYEQYF. In DNA, the CDR3 is TGTGCCAGCAGCCGGACAGATTCCTACGAGCAGTACTTC.

V and J are TRBV28 and TRBJ2-3; 8 bases are a match to TRBD1. V shed 3 bases, J shed 4 bases, and the junction held 3 bases outside the gene matches. The CDR3 runs 14 residues. Germline CDR1 is MDHEN and CDR2 is SYDVKM. The CDR3 DNA reads as TGTGCCAGCAGTTTGGACAGGGTGGCAGATACGCAGTATTTT. Protein sequence: CASSLDRVADTQYF.

V gene TRBV30 combines with J gene TRBJ1-6; weak D call: TRBD1 (5 bases). The germline V gene has CDR1 GTSNPN and CDR2 SVGIG (reference sequence). The V end lost 2 bases, the J end lost 5 bases, and 10 bases lay between the germline ends. CDR3 length equals 14 residues. CDR3 nucleotide sequence: TGTGCCTGGAGTAGGGGAGGGGATAATTCACCCCTCCACTTT. Translating gives CAWSRGGDNSPLHF.